What follows is one T cell receptor beta chain and its context. The source of the sample is a study of shared clonotypes between healthy human individuals. The investigators split CD4+ cells into a CD45RA+ naive subset and a CD45RA-negative memory subset. Clones were read by immunoSEQ multiplex PCR, and TCRdb kept only the in-frame ones, dropping some. The sample includes millions of clones, 90% to 95% of them seen just once. V gave up 2 bases and J gave up 11 bases, with 12 bases separating them. Germline loops: CDR1 DFQATT, CDR2 SNEGSKA (reference sequence). This CDR3 spans 11 amino acids. This chain joins TRBV20-1 and TRBJ2-5; tentatively, D is TRBD2 (5 bases). Material: naive CD4+ T cells sorted from blood. Subset described: CD45RA+ positively selected. The receptor was isolated from a man aged 18-30 years in good health. In nucleotides, the CDR3 is TGCAGTGCTAGAACCAAGTCGGGGCAGTACTTC. This codes for CSARTKSGQYF.